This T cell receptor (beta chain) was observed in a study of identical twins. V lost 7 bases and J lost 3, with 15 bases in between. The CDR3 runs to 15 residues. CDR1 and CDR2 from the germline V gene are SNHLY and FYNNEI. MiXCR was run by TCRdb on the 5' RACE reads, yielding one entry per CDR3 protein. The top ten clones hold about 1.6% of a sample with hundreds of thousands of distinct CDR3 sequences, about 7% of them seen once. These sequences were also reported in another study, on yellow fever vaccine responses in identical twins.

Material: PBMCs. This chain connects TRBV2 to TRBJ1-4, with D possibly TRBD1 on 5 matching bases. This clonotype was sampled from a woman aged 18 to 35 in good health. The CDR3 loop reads CASKQDPPPNEKLFF. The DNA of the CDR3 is TGTGCCAGCAAACAGGACCCACCCCCTAATGAAAAACTGTTTTTT.